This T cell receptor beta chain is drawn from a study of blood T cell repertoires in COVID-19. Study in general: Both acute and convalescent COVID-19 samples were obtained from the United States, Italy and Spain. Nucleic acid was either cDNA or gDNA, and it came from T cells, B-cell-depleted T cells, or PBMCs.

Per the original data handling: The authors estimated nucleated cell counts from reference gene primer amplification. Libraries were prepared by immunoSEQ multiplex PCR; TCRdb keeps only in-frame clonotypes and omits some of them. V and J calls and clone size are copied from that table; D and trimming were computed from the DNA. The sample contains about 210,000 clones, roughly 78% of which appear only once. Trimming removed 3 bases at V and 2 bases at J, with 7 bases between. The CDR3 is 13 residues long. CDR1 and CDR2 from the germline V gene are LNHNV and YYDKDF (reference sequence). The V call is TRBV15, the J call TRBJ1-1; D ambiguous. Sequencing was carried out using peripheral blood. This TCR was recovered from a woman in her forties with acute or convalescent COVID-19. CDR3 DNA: TGTGCCACCAGCAGGGGCAGCAACACTGAAGCTTTCTTT. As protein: CATSRGSNTEAFF.